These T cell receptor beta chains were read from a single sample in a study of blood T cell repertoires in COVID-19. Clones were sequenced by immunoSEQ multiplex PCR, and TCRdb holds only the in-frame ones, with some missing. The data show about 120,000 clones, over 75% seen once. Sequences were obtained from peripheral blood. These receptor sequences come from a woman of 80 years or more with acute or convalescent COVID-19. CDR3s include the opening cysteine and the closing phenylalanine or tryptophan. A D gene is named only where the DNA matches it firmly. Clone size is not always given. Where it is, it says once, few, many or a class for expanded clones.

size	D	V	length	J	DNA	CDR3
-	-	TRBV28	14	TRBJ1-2	TGTGCCAGCAGTAGGGCCCAGGGCCCCTATGGCTACACCTTC	CASSRAQGPYGYTF
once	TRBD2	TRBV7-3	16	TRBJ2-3	TGTGCCAGCAGCCTAATGGGACTAGCCCCGGCGGATACGCAGTATTTT	CASSLMGLAPADTQYF
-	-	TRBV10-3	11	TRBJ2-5	TGTGCCATCCGGGAAGAAGAGACCCAGTACTTC	CAIREEETQYF
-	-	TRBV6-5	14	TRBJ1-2	TGTGCCAGCAGTCCAGACAGGAACTACTATGGCTACACCTTC	CASSPDRNYYGYTF
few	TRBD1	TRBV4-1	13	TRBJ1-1	TGCGCCAGCAGCCAAGTCGAGGGGGCTGCTGCTTTCTTT	CASSQVEGAAAFF
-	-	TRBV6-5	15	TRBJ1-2	TGTGCCAGCAGTAGACAGGTGACGGCACACTATGGCTACACCTTC	CASSRQVTAHYGYTF
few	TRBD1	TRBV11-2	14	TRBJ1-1	TGTGCCAGCAGCTTAAACAGGGGGCCGGGTGAAGCTTTCTTT	CASSLNRGPGEAFF
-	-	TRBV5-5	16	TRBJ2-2	TGTGCCAGCAGCCAATGGTACAGGGAAGAGGCCGGGGAGCTGTTTTTT	CASSQWYREEAGELFF
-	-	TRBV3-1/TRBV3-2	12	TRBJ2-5	TGTGCCAGCAGCCTTTACAGGGAGACCCAGTACTTC	CASSLYRETQYF
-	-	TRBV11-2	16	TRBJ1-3	TGTGCCAGCAGCAAAGCAGGATCGGGGGCTGGAAACACCATATATTTT	CASSKAGSGAGNTIYF
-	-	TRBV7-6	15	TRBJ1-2	TGTGCCAGCAGCCCGGGGCGGGGGATCAACTATGGCTACACCTTC	CASSPGRGINYGYTF
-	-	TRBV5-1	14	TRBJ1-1	TGCGCCAGCAGCTTCCTCCCGGGGGACACTGAAGCTTTCTTT	CASSFLPGDTEAFF
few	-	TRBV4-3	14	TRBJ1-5	TGCGCCAGCAGCCAAGATTGGCAGAATCAGCCCCAGCATTTT	CASSQDWQNQPQHF
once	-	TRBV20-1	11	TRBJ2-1	TGCAGTGCTCGCGACAGTTATGAGCAGTTCTTC	CSARDSYEQFF
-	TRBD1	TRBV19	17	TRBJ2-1	TGTGCCAGTACAACAGGGGACAGGGGGGGATTTTTCAATGAGCAGTTCTTC	CASTTGDRGGFFNEQFF
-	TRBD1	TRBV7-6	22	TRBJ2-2	TGTGCCAGCAGCTTAGCGCTAAGGTCCCGTGGACTGACAGGGCGAAACACCGGGGAGCTGTTTTTT	CASSLALRSRGLTGRNTGELFF
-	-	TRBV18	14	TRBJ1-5	TGTGCCAGCTCACCGGGGACATCCAATCAGCCCCAGCATTTT	CASSPGTSNQPQHF
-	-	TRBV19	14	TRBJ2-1	TGTGCCAGTAGTCCTCAGGGACTCTGGAATGAGCAGTTCTTC	CASSPQGLWNEQFF
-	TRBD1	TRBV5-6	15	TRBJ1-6	TGTGCCAGCAGCGGATGGACAGGGAGGAATTCACCCCTCCACTTT	CASSGWTGRNSPLHF
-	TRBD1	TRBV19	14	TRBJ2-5	TGTGCCAGTAGTAAGGTCAGGGGGCGAGAGACCCAGTACTTC	CASSKVRGRETQYF
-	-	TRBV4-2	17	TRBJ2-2	TGTGCCAGCAGCCAAGTCAGGAGGGGCGGGAACACCGGGGAGCTGTTTTTT	CASSQVRRGGNTGELFF
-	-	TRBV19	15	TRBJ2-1	TGTGCCAGTAGTATTGGCGGGGGACACTACAATGAGCAGTTCTTC	CASSIGGGHYNEQFF
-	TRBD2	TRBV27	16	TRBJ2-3	TGTGCCAGCAGACCACCGGGACTAGCGGACACAGATACGCAGTATTTT	CASRPPGLADTDTQYF
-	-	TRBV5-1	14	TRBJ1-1	TGCGCCAGCAGCTTCTCACACAACCCCACTGAAGCTTTCTTT	CASSFSHNPTEAFF
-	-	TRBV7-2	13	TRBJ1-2	TGTGCCAGCAGCGCGGACAGATTAAATGGCTACACCTTC	CASSADRLNGYTF
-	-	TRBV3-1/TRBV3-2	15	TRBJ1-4	TGTGCCAGCAGCCAAGTCCGGGAACCAAATGAAAAACTGTTTTTT	CASSQVREPNEKLFF
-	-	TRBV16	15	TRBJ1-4	TGTGCCAGCAGCCTAAACGGAGCAACTAATGAAAAACTGTTTTTT	CASSLNGATNEKLFF
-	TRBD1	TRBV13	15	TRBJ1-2	TGTGCCAGCAGCGAACAGGGGGCTATGAGGTATGGCTACACCTTC	CASSEQGAMRYGYTF
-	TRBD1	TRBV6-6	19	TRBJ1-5	TGTGCCAGCAGTCGACGACAGGGACCCTCTAAAACGGCAGATCAGCCCCAGCATTTT	CASSRRQGPSKTADQPQHF
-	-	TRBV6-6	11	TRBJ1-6	TGTGCCAGCAGAAGAGGCTCACCCCTCCACTTT	CASRRGSPLHF
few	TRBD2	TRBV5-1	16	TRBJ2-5	TGCGCCAGCAGCGAGTCTCTAGCGGGGGGCCTTGAGACCCAGTACTTC	CASSESLAGGLETQYF
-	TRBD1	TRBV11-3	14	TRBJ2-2	TGTGCCTCTAGGGGGCGAGGTCCGGACGGGGAGCTGTTTTTT	CASRGRGPDGELFF
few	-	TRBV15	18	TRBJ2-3	TGTGCCACCAGCAGAGGGGGGGACTCGGATTTTTTCACAGATACGCAGTATTTT	CATSRGGDSDFFTDTQYF
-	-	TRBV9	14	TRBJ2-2	TGTGCCAGCAGCGCCGTAGCGGAAACCGGGGAGCTGTTTTTT	CASSAVAETGELFF
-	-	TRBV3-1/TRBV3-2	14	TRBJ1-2	TGTGCCAGCAGCCAAGAGTTTTCCCTTTATGGCTACACCTTC	CASSQEFSLYGYTF
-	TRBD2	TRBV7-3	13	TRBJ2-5	TGTGCCAGCAGCTTAAGGGAGGGGGAGACCCAGTACTTC	CASSLREGETQYF
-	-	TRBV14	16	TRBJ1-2	TGTGCCAGCAGCCAAGTGGCGGGGACTACTAACTATGGCTACACCTTC	CASSQVAGTTNYGYTF
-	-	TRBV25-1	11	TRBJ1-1	TGTGCCGCGGGAGTTAACACTGAAGCTTTCTTT	CAAGVNTEAFF
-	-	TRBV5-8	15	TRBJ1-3	TGTGCCAGCAGCTTACAGGGCCTCTCTGGAAACACCATATATTTT	CASSLQGLSGNTIYF
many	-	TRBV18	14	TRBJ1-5	TGTGCCAGCTCGCGCCCAGGAGGGAATCAGCCCCAGCATTTT	CASSRPGGNQPQHF
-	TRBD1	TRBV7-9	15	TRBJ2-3	TGTGCCAGCAGCCCGGGACAGGGGGGAGCAGATACGCAGTATTTT	CASSPGQGGADTQYF
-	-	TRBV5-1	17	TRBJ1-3	TGCGCCAGCAGCTCACGAGGTGGACAGAGTACTGGAAACACCATATATTTT	CASSSRGGQSTGNTIYF